A single T cell receptor (beta chain) is shown here with its context. Its specificity is unknown. Germline CDR1 LNHNV, CDR2 YYDKDF (reference sequence). Trimming cost V 3 bases and J 8 bases; bases outside gene matches: 6. The CDR3 loop spans 15 amino acids. The sample originates from a study of siplizumab effects on memory and regulatory T cells. Assay: immunoSEQ multiplex PCR; the TCRdb copy retains only in-frame clones and omits some. Found here are some 99,000 clones, approximately 90% of them singletons; the top ten hold more than 0.65%. Study-level points and caveats: Siplizumab produced a significant reduction in alloreactive sequences that were traceable to unstimulated CD4+ memory cells. Naive T cell populations appeared to exhibit greater diversity than memory cells and appeared to be major alloresponse contributors.

The sequence derives from a human donor in good health. Sequenced: Tregs sorted from blood. This chain connects TRBV15 to TRBJ2-6, with 8 bases lining up with TRBD1. The CDR3 reads CATSRAGQGPNVLTF. DNA for the CDR3: TGTGCCACCAGCAGGGCCGGACAGGGTCCCAACGTCCTGACTTTC.